Listed below are T cell receptor beta chains from one sample, sequenced in a study of T cells in Graves' hyperthyroidism and ophthalmopathy. TCRdb re-called the multiplex PCR reads with MiXCR, one entry per CDR3 protein. The data contain a few hundred thousand distinct CDR3 sequences, approximately 14% of them singletons. Source material: blood. These receptors were taken from a woman aged 18-35 years with Graves' hyperthyroidism. The CDR3 runs from the conserved cysteine through the conserved F or W. D genes are given only for firm matches. Clone size is shown for a subset of rows, as once, few, many or a class of expanded clone.

abundance	d_gene	j_gene	v_gene	CDR3nt	CDR3aa
many	NA	TRBJ1-1	TRBV7-8	TGTGCCAGCAGCCCCAGGACAGATGCGAACACTGAAGCTTTCTTT	CASSPRTDANTEAFF
many	NA	TRBJ2-1	TRBV4-2	TGTGCCAGCAGCCAAAATTCTAACTACAATGAGCAGTTCTTC	CASSQNSNYNEQFF
many	NA	TRBJ2-1	TRBV20-1	TGCAGTGCTAGTTCGAGGGAAAGGGTTTCCTACAATGAGCAGTTCTTC	CSASSRERVSYNEQFF
NA	NA	TRBJ2-1	TRBV24-1	TGTGCCACCAGTGATGGCAGGACGGACTACAATGAGCAGTTCTTC	CATSDGRTDYNEQFF
NA	NA	TRBJ2-7	TRBV2	TGTGCCAGCAGTGAAGTCGAGGAGGCCTACGAGCAGTACTTC	CASSEVEEAYEQYF
many	TRBD2	TRBJ2-1	TRBV5-1	TGCGCCAGCATTGGGACTAGCGGGAGCAATGAGCAGTTCTTC	CASIGTSGSNEQFF
many	NA	TRBJ2-7	TRBV7-9	TGTGCCAGCAGCAAACTTAGGAGTCCGGGGGAATACGAGCAGTACTTC	CASSKLRSPGEYEQYF
many	TRBD1	TRBJ1-1	TRBV6-1	TGTGCCAGCAGTTACTGGGACAGATCGAACACTGAAGCTTTCTTT	CASSYWDRSNTEAFF
NA	NA	TRBJ1-4	TRBV7-9	TGTGCCAGCAGCTTGTTAGGGGCACGTGAAAAACTGTTTTTT	CASSLLGAREKLFF
few	NA	TRBJ2-5	TRBV5-5	TGTGCCAGCAGCCAGCCAAGTTTGGAGACCCAGTACTTC	CASSQPSLETQYF
NA	TRBD1	TRBJ1-2	TRBV19	TGTGCCAGTACCAACAGGGGGCGAGGCTACACCTTC	CASTNRGRGYTF
NA	NA	TRBJ2-3	TRBV19	TGTGCCAGTAGCCCCGGGGCTCATCGGAGGCCAGATACGCAGTATTTT	CASSPGAHRRPDTQYF
many	NA	TRBJ1-6	TRBV7-2	TGTGCCAGCAGTCGGACCCTGGGGGATTCACCCCTCCACTTT	CASSRTLGDSPLHF
few	NA	TRBJ1-1	TRBV5-6	TGTGCCAGCAGCTTGCTCGTCCAGGCAGAAGCTTTCTTT	CASSLLVQAEAFF
many	NA	TRBJ1-4	TRBV6-1	TGTGCCAGCAGACCCCGGGCGAGGGAAAAACTGTTTTTT	CASRPRAREKLFF
NA	TRBD2	TRBJ2-1	TRBV7-9	TGTGCCAGCAGCCTCAGGGTAGCGGGAGCCTCCTACAATGAGCAGTTCTTC	CASSLRVAGASYNEQFF
many	NA	TRBJ2-7	TRBV2	TGTGCCAGCAGTACGGACACCTACGAGCAGTACTTC	CASSTDTYEQYF
NA	NA	TRBJ1-3	TRBV15	TGTGCCACCAGCAGATTATGGGACTCTGGAAACACCATATATTTT	CATSRLWDSGNTIYF
many	NA	TRBJ2-1	TRBV2	TGTGCCAGCAGTGAAGGGGGTGTCTACAATGAGCAGTTCTTC	CASSEGGVYNEQFF
many	NA	TRBJ2-3	TRBV5-1	TGCGCCAGCACTTTAACCACTAGCACAGATACGCAGTATTTT	CASTLTTSTDTQYF
many	NA	TRBJ2-5	TRBV20-1	TGCAGTGCTAGCAGTGGGGAGACCCAGTACTTC	CSASSGETQYF
NA	NA	TRBJ1-2	TRBV20-1	TGCAGTGCTAGAGAGACCAGAAACTATGGCTACACCTTC	CSARETRNYGYTF
many	NA	TRBJ2-5	TRBV4-2	TGTGCCAGCAGCCGTGAGGGAGGCTTACAAGAGACCCAGTACTTC	CASSREGGLQETQYF
few	NA	TRBJ1-3	TRBV3-1	TGTGCCACCCAGACAGGAGACTCTGGAAACACCATATATTTT	CATQTGDSGNTIYF
few	TRBD1	TRBJ1-5	TRBV7-3	TGTGCCAGCAGCTCGGGACAGGTTAGCAATCAGCCCCAGCATTTT	CASSSGQVSNQPQHF
NA	TRBD1	TRBJ1-4	TRBV10-3	TGTGCCATCAGGAGCCAGGGGGCTGATAATGAAAAACTGTTTTTT	CAIRSQGADNEKLFF
many	TRBD1	TRBJ1-5	TRBV10-3	TGTGCCATCAGTTCTTCAGGGGGGAGCAATCAGCCCCAGCATTTT	CAISSSGGSNQPQHF
few	NA	TRBJ2-1	TRBV29-1	TGCAGCGTTGGGGGGATGGGGAGATACAATGAGCAGTTCTTC	CSVGGMGRYNEQFF
many	NA	TRBJ2-3	TRBV12-3/TRBV12-4	TGTGCCAGCAGCCTCAGCACAGATACGCAGTATTTT	CASSLSTDTQYF